This TCR beta chain was obtained from a study of neurological immune-mediated disorders. Time point defined: longitudinal time-point 1 (baseline). The unsorted libraries originated from 2 million PBMCs that had been stored at -80 C. Study-level findings and limits: The absence of shared CDR3 amino acid sequences among expanded clones across subjects suggests private repertoires in all groups. In HTLV-1-associated myelopathy, TCR clonal expansion was greatest, and in multiple sclerosis it was least, below healthy controls.

The germline CDR1 and CDR2 sequences are SGHRS and YFSETQ. The CDR3 covers 18 residues. V shed 5 bases, J shed 2 bases, and the junction held 15 bases outside the gene matches. This clonotype came up many times. The antigen remains unidentified. 5'RACE with 10-nucleotide random UMIs generated the cDNA. TCRdb called the 5' RACE reads again in MiXCR, with one record for every CDR3 protein. The sample includes roughly 36,000 distinct CDR3 sequences, 3.2% of them seen just once. The V gene is TRBV5-1, the J gene TRBJ2-2; TRBD1 matches 7 bases. Source material: PBMCs. The receptor was derived from a woman aged 55-70 years with multiple sclerosis. The chain's CDR3 is CASRDETGASTNTGELFF. CDR3 nucleotides: TGCGCCAGCAGGGATGAAACAGGGGCCAGCACTAACACCGGGGAGCTGTTTTTT.